This T cell receptor (beta chain) was obtained from a study of regulatory T cells. Primers: 52 TRBV forward and 13 TRBJ reverse. TCRdb keeps only in-frame clones here, not all; method: immunoSEQ multiplex PCR. The data contain around 30,000 clones, nearly 95% of them seen just once; the ten biggest clones take up 0.75% to 1%. Concerning this clone: Its antigen remains unidentified.

CDR1 is MDHEN, CDR2 SYDVKM, per germline. J lost 9 bases, V lost 7 bases, and 12 bases had no gene match. The CDR3 runs 14 residues. Autoimmunity was present in every CD3G-deficient patient, worse in two. At testing, patients were 2 to 39 years old, with reduced naive and increased memory T-cell proportions. Sorting split CD4+ cells into CD25-high CD127-low Tregs and CD25-low CD127-high conventional T cells. Whole-study findings and limits: In patients, unique TRB V-J pairs were restricted and V/J usage skewed, especially in Tregs. In CD3G-deficient patients, conventional CD4+ T cells were enriched for hydrophobic CDR3 residues at positions 6 and 7.

The TCR originated in a child aged 2-15 years with CD3G deficiency. The chain is built from TRBV28 and TRBJ2-7; 10 bases map to TRBD2. The sample consisted of conventional CD4+ T cells sorted from blood. CDR3 protein: CASTPGTSARPQYF. In DNA form, the CDR3 reads TGTGCCAGCACCCCTGGGACTAGCGCTCGCCCGCAGTACTTC.